This T cell receptor (beta chain) came from a study of T cell responses to AZD1222 COVID-19 vaccine. This CDR3 has 17 residues. The germline V gene encodes CDR1 SGHNT and CDR2 YYREEE (reference sequence). The V segment lost 4 bases and the J segment 2 bases; nucleotides outside the gene matches: 7. TCRdb's copy holds only in-frame clones and misses some; the assay was immunoSEQ multiplex PCR. Of approximately 170,000 clones detected, roughly 94% appear once; the ten largest clones hold under 6%. Second doses at about 4 or about 12 weeks were pooled. This clonotype was obtained from an adult who received the AZD1222 COVID-19 vaccine. The material was peripheral blood, obtained 28 days after the second AZD1222 dose. The chain carries TRBV5-4 and TRBJ2-3; 13 bases are shared with TRBD2. CDR3 amino acids: CASSTPTSGRFTDTQYF. As DNA, the CDR3 is TGTGCCAGCAGCACGCCGACTAGCGGGAGGTTCACAGATACGCAGTATTTT.